These 32 T cell receptor beta chains originate from one sample sequenced in a study of blood T cell repertoires in COVID-19. Sequencing was performed with immunoSEQ multiplex PCR; in TCRdb, only in-frame clones are kept and a portion is missing. There are 250,000 or so clones in the sample; roughly four fifths occur only once, and around 8.9% lies in the top ten. Source material: peripheral blood. The receptors shown here come from an elderly man with acute or convalescent COVID-19.

The J gene is TRBJ2-7, the V gene TRBV6-5; TRBD2 is a possible D gene (5 bases). This CDR3 is 14 amino acids long. Trimming took 7 bases from V and 0 from J, leaving 13 bases between them. Germline CDR1 is MNHEY and CDR2 is SVGAGI. The CDR3 region is CASTHRTVSYEQYF. CDR3 DNA sequence: TGTGCCAGCACTCATAGGACTGTCTCCTACGAGCAGTACTTC.

The chain combines TRBV5-1 with TRBJ1-2; 10 bases are a match to TRBD1. V trimming: 4 bases; J trimming: 6 bases; junction bases outside the gene matches: 6. The CDR3 contains 14 residues. Germline V gene lookup returns CDR1 SGHRS and CDR2 YFSETQ. The chain's CDR3 is CASSPPGQGHGYTF. CDR3 coding DNA: TGCGCCAGCAGCCCGCCGGGACAGGGGCATGGCTACACCTTC.

The chain links TRBV2 to TRBJ2-7, with D unclear. CDR1 and CDR2 from the germline V gene are SNHLY and FYNNEI. The V gene lost 5 bases and the J gene lost 0 bases, with 8 bases spanning the gap. This CDR3 has 13 amino acids. CDR3 in amino acids: CASSRLGSYEQYF. The DNA for the CDR3 is TGTGCCAGCAGTCGACTGGGCTCCTACGAGCAGTACTTC.

The chain couples TRBV19 to TRBJ2-5; D is perhaps TRBD2 (5 bases). V lost 2 bases to trimming and J lost 5 bases, with 12 bases between them. CDR3 length: 14 residues. The germline V gene encodes CDR1 LNHDA and CDR2 SQIVND (reference sequence). CDR3 in amino acids: CASSIMTGGETQYF. The CDR3 coding sequence is TGTGCCAGTAGTATAATGACGGGCGGGGAGACCCAGTACTTC. Full variable domain (missing parts from reference TRBV19 and TRBJ2-5): DGGITQSPKYLFRKEGQNVTLSCEQNLNHDAMYWYRQDPGQGLRLIYYSQIVNDFQKGDIAEGYSVSREKKESFPLTVTSAQKNPTAFYLCASSIMTGGETQYFGPGTRLLVL.

The V call is TRBV24-1, the J call TRBJ1-2, with 8 bases that match TRBD1. Trimming at V came to 5 bases and at J to 3 bases, leaving 4 bases not matched to a gene. Per the germline V gene, CDR1 is KGHDR and CDR2 is SFDVKD. The CDR3 contains 14 residues. The CDR3 coding sequence is TGTGCCACCAGTGCCCTGGGACAGGACTATGGCTACACCTTC. It is translated as CATSALGQDYGYTF.

V usage is TRBV19 and J usage is TRBJ1-1; D may be TRBD1 (6 bases). This CDR3 has 14 amino acids. V gave up 4 bases and J gave up 1 base, with 10 bases separating them. In germline, CDR1 is LNHDA, CDR2 SQIVND (reference sequence). Here the CDR3 reads CASSTRTENTEAFF. The DNA of the CDR3 is TGTGCCAGTAGTACCCGGACAGAGAACACTGAAGCTTTCTTT.

This chain uses TRBV6-5 with TRBJ2-7, with 7 bases that match TRBD1. V trimming: 2 bases; J trimming: 0 bases; junction bases outside the gene matches: 7. This CDR3 region has 16 residues. CDR1 and CDR2 (germline): MNHEY, SVGAGI. The CDR3 DNA reads TGTGCCAGCAGTTACGACAGGGTCCGAATCTCCTACGAGCAGTACTTC. Translating gives CASSYDRVRISYEQYF.

The gene calls are TRBV12-3 or TRBV12-4 and TRBJ1-1; unclear D gene. The CDR3 is made up of 13 amino acids. V lost 3 bases, J lost 1 base, and 6 bases lay in between. CDR3 DNA sequence: TGTGCCAGCAGTTTTTTCGGGAACACTGAAGCTTTCTTT. Protein sequence: CASSFFGNTEAFF.

The chain joins TRBV23-1 to TRBJ1-5; 9 bases line up with TRBD1. TRBV23-1 is an open reading frame whose function is uncertain. The CDR3 totals 17 residues. V lost 0 bases, J lost 3 bases, and 6 bases stayed unmatched. CDR3 sequence: CASSQSQGARHNQPQHF. Written as DNA, the CDR3 is TGCGCCAGCAGTCAATCACAGGGGGCGCGTCACAATCAGCCCCAGCATTTT.

The V call is TRBV6-5, the J call TRBJ1-5; possibly TRBD1 for D (5 bases). Germline V gene sequence: CDR1 MNHEY, CDR2 SVGAGI. The CDR3 extends over 15 amino acids. The V gene lost 3 bases and the J gene lost 3 bases, with 12 bases spanning the gap. CDR3 amino acids: CASSYIGAYNQPQHF. The CDR3 bases are TGTGCCAGCAGTTATATAGGGGCCTACAATCAGCCCCAGCATTTT.

The CDR3 sequence is CASRVGIQGLDYRNQPQHF. For the CDR3, the DNA is TGTGCCAGCAGGGTAGGGATACAAGGGCTGGACTATCGCAATCAGCCCCAGCATTTT. The chain links TRBV28 to TRBJ1-5; no clear D. Germline V gene sequence: CDR1 MDHEN, CDR2 SYDVKM. Trimming removed 6 bases at V and 2 bases at J, with 26 bases between. This CDR3 contains 19 residues.

The chain employs TRBV18 and TRBJ2-7; 7 nucleotides match TRBD2. Germline assignment: CDR1 KGHSH and CDR2 LQKENI. This CDR3 is 13 amino acids long. V lost 6 bases to trimming and J lost 2 bases; unmatched junction nucleotides: 4. This CDR3 is CASSASGTYEQYF. The CDR3 region has the DNA TGTGCCAGCTCGGCTAGCGGAACCTACGAGCAGTACTTC.

The chain joins TRBV2 to TRBJ1-2; 8 nucleotides agree with TRBD1. This CDR3 has 14 residues. Germline V gives CDR1 SNHLY, CDR2 FYNNEI. V shed 2 bases, J shed 8 bases, and the junction held 7 bases outside the gene matches. CDR3 protein: CASSELRTGPGYTF. For the CDR3, the DNA is TGTGCCAGCAGTGAACTCCGGACAGGGCCCGGCTACACCTTC.

The rearrangement joins TRBV6-4 to TRBJ1-5; D call uncertain. This CDR3 contains 15 residues. Between the trimmed V and J ends, which lost 11 bases and 0 bases, there was a span of 17 bases. Germline lookup yields CDR1 MRHNA and CDR2 SNTAGT. The chain's CDR3 is CAFPAEGSSNQPQHF. Here the CDR3 DNA reads TGTGCCTTCCCCGCGGAGGGCTCTAGCAATCAGCCCCAGCATTTT.

V and J are TRBV18 and TRBJ1-2, with TRBD1 matching 8 bases. The CDR3 runs to 14 residues. After removal of 6 bases from V and 2 bases from J, the junction contained 5 bases not matched to a gene. The V gene's germline CDR1 is KGHSH and CDR2 LQKENI. The CDR3, as DNA: TGTGCCAGCTCCCCGGACAGGGAGAACTATGGCTACACCTTC. This translates into CASSPDRENYGYTF. Combining the CDR3 with reference TRBV18 and TRBJ1-2 gives the whole variable domain NAGVMQNPRHLVRRRGQEARLRCSPMKGHSHVYWYRQLPEEGLKFMVYLQKENIIDESGMPKERFSAEFPKEGPSILRIQQVVRGDSAAYFCASSPDRENYGYTFGSGTRLTVV.

The chain recombines TRBV5-1 with TRBJ2-1; 7 bases are a match to TRBD1. V lost 4 bases, J lost 0 bases, and 16 bases stayed unmatched. Germline CDR1 is SGHRS and CDR2 is YFSETQ. This CDR3 has 19 amino acids. The CDR3 sequence: CASSRTGTALPSSYNEQFF. The CDR3 nucleotides are TGCGCCAGCAGCAGAACCGGGACAGCCCTACCTAGCTCCTACAATGAGCAGTTCTTC.

The CDR3 sequence is CASSPGPGSPLHF. The DNA of the CDR3 is TGTGCCAGCAGTCCCGGACCGGGATCACCCCTCCACTTT. This chain uses TRBV12-3 or TRBV12-4 with TRBJ1-6, with no clear D. CDR3 length equals 13 residues. With 5 bases removed from V and 10 bases from J, the gap between germline ends came to 12 bases.

The chain uses TRBV6-4 and TRBJ1-1; unclear D gene. Germline CDR1 and CDR2: MRHNA and SNTAGT. V lost 3 bases and J 1 base, leaving 6 bases between the germline ends. The CDR3 loop spans 13 amino acids. As DNA, the CDR3 is TGTGCCAGCAGTGAGGAGGGGAACACTGAAGCTTTCTTT. Translating gives CASSEEGNTEAFF.

The genes are TRBV5-1 and TRBJ1-3, with D unclear. CDR3 length: 15 amino acids. Germline assignment: CDR1 SGHRS and CDR2 YFSETQ. Trimming removed 4 bases from V and 0 bases from J, with 11 bases in between. CDR3 DNA: TGCGCCAGCAGCGCGGACGGGAGCTCTGGAAACACCATATATTTT. This gives the protein CASSADGSSGNTIYF. Complete variable domain (other parts from reference TRBV5-1 and TRBJ1-3): KAGVTQTPRYLIKTRGQQVTLSCSPISGHRSVSWYQQTPGQGLQFLFEYFSETQRNKGNFPGRFSGRQFSNSRSEMNVSTLELGDSALYLCASSADGSSGNTIYFGEGSWLTVV.

This chain joins TRBV5-1 and TRBJ1-5, with D possibly TRBD1 on 6 matching bases. This CDR3 has 14 residues. Germline V gives CDR1 SGHRS, CDR2 YFSETQ. Trimming took off 1 base at V and 7 bases at J, with 12 bases between the two ends. In DNA, the CDR3 is TGCGCCAGCAGCTTGCCCCAGGGGCACCAGCCCCAGCATTTT. Translating gives CASSLPQGHQPQHF.

This chain joins TRBV24-1 and TRBJ2-5, with 12 bases lining up with TRBD1. V shed 0 bases, J shed 2 bases, and the junction held 9 bases outside the gene matches. Germline CDR1 reads KGHDR; CDR2 reads SFDVKD. The CDR3 runs 19 residues. The DNA of the CDR3 is TGTGCCACCAGTGATTTGGCTAAATGGGACAGGGGGCTGCAAGAGACCCAGTACTTC. This gives the protein CATSDLAKWDRGLQETQYF.

This clone was detected only a few times. The CDR3 DNA is TGTGCCAGCAGCCAAGTGGGACTCCTAACCGGGGAGCTGTTTTTT. This translates into CASSQVGLLTGELFF. The genes are TRBV3-1 (or the pseudogene TRBV3-2) and TRBJ2-2, with D possibly being TRBD2 (6 bases). Germline values: CDR1 LGHDT, CDR2 YNNKEL (reference sequence). V dropped 1 base and J dropped 5 bases, with 11 bases sitting between them. This CDR3 comprises 15 residues.

This clone has only a few counts. The chain links TRBV10-3 to TRBJ2-7; D is possibly TRBD1 (6 bases). V was trimmed by 9 bases and J by 1 base, leaving 16 bases between them. Germline CDR1 and CDR2: ENHRY and SYGVKD. The CDR3 runs 14 residues. As DNA, the CDR3 is TGTGCCATTTCGCGAAGACAGGATTCCTACGAGCAGTACTTC. It codes for CAISRRQDSYEQYF.

The CDR3 region has the DNA TGTGCCAGTAGTATCGGGACAGGGGGAGCTAACTATGGCTACACCTTC. This sequence encodes CASSIGTGGANYGYTF. V usage is TRBV19 and J usage is TRBJ1-2; 11 nucleotides match TRBD1. V was clipped by 3 bases and J by 0 bases; unmatched bases: 3. Germline CDR1 LNHDA, CDR2 SQIVND (reference sequence). The CDR3 is 16 amino acids. The whole variable domain, remainder taken from reference TRBV19 and TRBJ1-2, is DGGITQSPKYLFRKEGQNVTLSCEQNLNHDAMYWYRQDPGQGLRLIYYSQIVNDFQKGDIAEGYSVSREKKESFPLTVTSAQKNPTAFYLCASSIGTGGANYGYTFGSGTRLTVV.

The rearrangement links TRBV28 to TRBJ1-2; possibly TRBD1 for D (5 bases). V gave up 6 bases and J gave up 3 bases, with 17 bases separating them. The germline CDR1 and CDR2 sequences are MDHEN and SYDVKM. The CDR3 covers 15 residues. The CDR3 sequence is CASRFPTAGDYGYTF. Written as DNA, the CDR3 is TGTGCCAGCAGATTTCCAACAGCGGGGGACTATGGCTACACCTTC.

This clone appeared once. This chain joins TRBV11-2 and TRBJ2-1, with 9 nucleotides matching TRBD2. Germline loops: CDR1 SGHAT, CDR2 FQNNGV. CDR3 length: 11 residues. Trimming at V came to 4 bases and at J to 15 bases, leaving 4 bases not matched to a gene. The CDR3 is CASSSSGRWFF. CDR3 coding DNA: TGTGCCAGCAGCTCGAGCGGGAGGTGGTTCTTC.

The sample holds one count of this clone. This CDR3 reads CASSYKLGSGANVLTF. CDR3 nucleotide sequence: TGTGCCAGCAGTTACAAACTCGGCTCTGGGGCCAACGTCCTGACTTTC. The V and J genes are TRBV6-5 and TRBJ2-6; no firm D call. Germline CDR1 MNHEY, CDR2 SVGAGI. V was pared by 2 bases and J by 0 bases, with 8 bases between. The CDR3 runs to 16 residues.

The chain is built from TRBV7-2 and TRBJ2-2; 10 bases map to TRBD2. This CDR3 has 16 residues. The ends lost 3 bases at V and 2 bases at J; junction bases unmatched: 3. Germline CDR1 is SGHTA and CDR2 is FQGNSA. The CDR3 DNA reads as TGTGCCAGCAGCTTCACTAGCGGGATTAACACCGGGGAGCTGTTTTTT. The encoded protein is CASSFTSGINTGELFF. The complete variable domain, with remaining parts taken from reference TRBV7-2 and TRBJ2-2, reads GAGVSQSPSNKVTEKGKDVELRCDPISGHTALYWYRQSLGQGLEFLIYFQGNSAPDKSGLPSDRFSAERTGGSVSTLTIQRTQQEDSAVYLCASSFTSGINTGELFFGEGSRLTVL.

The chain has TRBV20-1 and TRBJ1-4; a possible D gene is TRBD1 (6 bases). V gave up 3 bases and J gave up 1 base, with 12 bases separating them. The length of the CDR3 is 15 residues. CDR1 DFQATT and CDR2 SNEGSKA come from the germline V gene (reference sequence). The CDR3 sequence is CSASPRGGTNEKLFF. In DNA, the CDR3 is TGCAGTGCTAGTCCAAGGGGGGGAACTAATGAAAAACTGTTTTTT.

The V gene is TRBV5-1, the J gene TRBJ2-3; 9 bases fit TRBD1. This CDR3 has 15 amino acids. V lost 0 bases and J lost 2; bases outside the gene matches: 1. In germline, CDR1 is SGHRS, CDR2 YFSETQ. In nucleotides, the CDR3 is TGCGCCAGCAGCTTGGGGGACAGGGCCACAGATACGCAGTATTTT. It specifies CASSLGDRATDTQYF.

The chain joins TRBV7-9 to TRBJ1-1; no clear D. There are 13 residues in the CDR3. CDR1 SEHNR and CDR2 FQNEAQ come from the germline V gene (reference sequence). Trimming removed 2 bases at V and 3 bases at J, with 7 bases between. The CDR3 coding sequence is TGTGCCAGCAGCTTAAAATTCTACACTGAAGCTTTCTTT. This gives the protein CASSLKFYTEAFF.

The chain combines TRBV18 with TRBJ1-4; D is possibly TRBD1 (5 bases). Trimming removed 3 bases at V and 0 bases at J, with 14 bases between. The germline gives CDR1 KGHSH, CDR2 LQKENI. This CDR3 has 17 amino acids. The CDR3 nucleotides read TGTGCCAGCTCACCCGAAACAGGATTAACAACTAATGAAAAACTGTTTTTT. It specifies CASSPETGLTTNEKLFF.